In its sample, the clone carrying this T cell receptor (beta chain) was seen a few times. Its target is not known. Sequencing targeted expressed TCRB transcripts, as all isolated RNA had been reverse transcribed. Assay used: immunoSEQ multiplex PCR; TCRdb lists only in-frame clones, some missing. Of under 250,000 clones listed, under 13% were seen once; the top ten hold 1% to 1.5%. The sample comes from a study of beta chain features in type 1 diabetes. The CDR3 sequence is 14 residues long. The V gene lost 4 bases and the J gene lost 6 bases, with 13 bases spanning the gap. Per the germline V gene, CDR1 is SGHTA and CDR2 is FQGNSA. Whole-study findings and limits: The study found moderately but significantly shorter TCRB CDR3s in all four CD4+ subsets of Type 1 diabetes patients. The question left open here concerned HLA type influencing TCRB rearrangement.

The rearrangement links TRBV7-2 to TRBJ2-1; D is unclear. The source material was central memory CD4+ T cells from blood. This TCR was sampled from a man in his late teens or twenties in good health. This CDR3 reads CASSWTVTSNEQFF. CDR3 nucleotide sequence: TGTGCCAGCAGCTGGACGGTTACTTCCAATGAGCAGTTCTTC. The full variable domain, rest sourced from reference TRBV7-2 and TRBJ2-1, is GAGVSQSPSNKVTEKGKDVELRCDPISGHTALYWYRQSLGQGLEFLIYFQGNSAPDKSGLPSDRFSAERTGGSVSTLTIQRTQQEDSAVYLCASSWTVTSNEQFFGPGTRLTVL.